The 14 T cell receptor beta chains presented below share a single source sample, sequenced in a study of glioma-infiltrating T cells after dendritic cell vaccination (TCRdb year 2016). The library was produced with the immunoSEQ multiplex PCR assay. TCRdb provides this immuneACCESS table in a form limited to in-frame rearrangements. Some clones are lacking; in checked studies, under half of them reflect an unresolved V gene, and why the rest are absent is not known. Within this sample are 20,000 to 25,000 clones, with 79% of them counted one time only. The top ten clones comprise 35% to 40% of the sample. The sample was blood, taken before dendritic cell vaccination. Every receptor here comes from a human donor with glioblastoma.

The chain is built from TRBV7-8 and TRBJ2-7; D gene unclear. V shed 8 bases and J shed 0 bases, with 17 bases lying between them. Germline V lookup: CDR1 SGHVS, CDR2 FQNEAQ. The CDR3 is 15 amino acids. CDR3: CASVPLSVSSYEQYF. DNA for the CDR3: TGTGCCAGCGTTCCCTTGAGCGTCAGCTCCTACGAGCAGTACTTC.

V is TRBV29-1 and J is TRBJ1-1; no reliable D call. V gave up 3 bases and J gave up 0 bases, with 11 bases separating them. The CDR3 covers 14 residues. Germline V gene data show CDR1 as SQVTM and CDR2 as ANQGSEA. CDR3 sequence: CSVDRDTMNTEAFF. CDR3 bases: TGCAGCGTTGACCGCGACACAATGAACACTGAAGCTTTCTTT.

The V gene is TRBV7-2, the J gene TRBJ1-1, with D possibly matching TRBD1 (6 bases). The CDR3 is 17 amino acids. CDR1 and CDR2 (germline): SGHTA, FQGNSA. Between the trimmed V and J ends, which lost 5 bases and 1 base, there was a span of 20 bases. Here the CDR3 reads CASSKGEPGGWNTEAFF. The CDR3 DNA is TGTGCCAGCAGCAAGGGGGAACCCGGCGGGTGGAACACTGAAGCTTTCTTT. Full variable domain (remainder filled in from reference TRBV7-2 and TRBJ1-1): GAGVSQSPSNKVTEKGKDVELRCDPISGHTALYWYRQSLGQGLEFLIYFQGNSAPDKSGLPSDRFSAERTGGSVSTLTIQRTQQEDSAVYLCASSKGEPGGWNTEAFFGQGTRLTVV.

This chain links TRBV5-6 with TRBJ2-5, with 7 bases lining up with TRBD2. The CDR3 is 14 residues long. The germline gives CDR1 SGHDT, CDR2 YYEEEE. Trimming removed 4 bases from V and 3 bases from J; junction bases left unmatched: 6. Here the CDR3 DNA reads TGTGCCAGCAGCAGCGCTAGCGGAGAAGAGACCCAGTACTTC. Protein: CASSSASGEETQYF.

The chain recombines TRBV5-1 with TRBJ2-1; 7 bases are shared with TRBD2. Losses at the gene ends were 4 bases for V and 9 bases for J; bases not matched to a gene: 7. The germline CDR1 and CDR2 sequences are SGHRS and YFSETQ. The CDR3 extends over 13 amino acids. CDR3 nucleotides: TGCGCCAGCAGCCCCTCGCGGGAGTTTGAGCAGTTCTTC. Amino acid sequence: CASSPSREFEQFF.

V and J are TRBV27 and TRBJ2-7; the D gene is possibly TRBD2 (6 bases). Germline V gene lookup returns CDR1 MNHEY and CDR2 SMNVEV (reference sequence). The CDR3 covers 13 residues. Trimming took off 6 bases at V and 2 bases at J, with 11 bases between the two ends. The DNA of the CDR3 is TGTGCCAGCAGCTTAACGGGGGCCTACGAGCAGTACTTC. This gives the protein CASSLTGAYEQYF.

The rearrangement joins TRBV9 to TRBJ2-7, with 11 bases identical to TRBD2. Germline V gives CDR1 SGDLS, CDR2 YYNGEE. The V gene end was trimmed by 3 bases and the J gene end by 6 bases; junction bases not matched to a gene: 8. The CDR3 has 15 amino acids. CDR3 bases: TGTGCCAGCAGCGCAATAGCGGGAGGGACGGGCGAGCAGTACTTC. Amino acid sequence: CASSAIAGGTGEQYF.

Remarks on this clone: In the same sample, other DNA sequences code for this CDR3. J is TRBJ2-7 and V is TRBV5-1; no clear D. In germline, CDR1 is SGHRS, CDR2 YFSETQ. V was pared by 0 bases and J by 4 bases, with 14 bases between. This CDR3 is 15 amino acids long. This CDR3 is CASSLDPPSRYEQYF. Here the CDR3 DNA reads TGCGCCAGCAGCTTGGATCCTCCCTCGAGATACGAGCAGTACTTC.

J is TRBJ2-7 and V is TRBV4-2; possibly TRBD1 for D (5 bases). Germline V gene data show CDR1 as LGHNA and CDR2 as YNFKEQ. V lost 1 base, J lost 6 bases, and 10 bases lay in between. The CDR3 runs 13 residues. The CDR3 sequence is CASSQGGPGEQYF. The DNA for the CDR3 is TGTGCCAGCAGCCAAGGGGGCCCCGGCGAGCAGTACTTC.

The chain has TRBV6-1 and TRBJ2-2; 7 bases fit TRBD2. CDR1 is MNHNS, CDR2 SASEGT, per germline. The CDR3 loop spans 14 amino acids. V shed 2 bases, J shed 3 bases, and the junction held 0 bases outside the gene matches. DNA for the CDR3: TGTGCCAGCAGTGAACTAGCGGACACCGGGGAGCTGTTTTTT. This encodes CASSELADTGELFF.

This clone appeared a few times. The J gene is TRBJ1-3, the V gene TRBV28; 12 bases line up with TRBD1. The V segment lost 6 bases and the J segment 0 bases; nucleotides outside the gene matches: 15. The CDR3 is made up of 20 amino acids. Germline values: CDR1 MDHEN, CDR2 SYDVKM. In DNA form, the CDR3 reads TGTGCCAGCAGCAGTCCCGGGACAGGGGGCGCGGGGAGCTCTGGAAACACCATATATTTT. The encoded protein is CASSSPGTGGAGSSGNTIYF.

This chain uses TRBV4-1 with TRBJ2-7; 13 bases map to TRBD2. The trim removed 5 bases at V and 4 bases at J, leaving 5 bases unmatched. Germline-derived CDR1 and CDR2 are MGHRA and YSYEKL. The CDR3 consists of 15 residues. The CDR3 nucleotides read TGCGCCAGCAGCGCGAGGACTAGCGGGAGTTACGAGCAGTACTTC. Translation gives CASSARTSGSYEQYF.

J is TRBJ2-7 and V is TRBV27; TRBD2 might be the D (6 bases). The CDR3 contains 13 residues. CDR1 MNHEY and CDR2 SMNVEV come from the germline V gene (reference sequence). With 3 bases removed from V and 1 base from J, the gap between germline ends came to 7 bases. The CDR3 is CASSLGGSYEQYF. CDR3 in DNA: TGTGCCAGCAGTTTGGGGGGATCCTACGAGCAGTACTTC.

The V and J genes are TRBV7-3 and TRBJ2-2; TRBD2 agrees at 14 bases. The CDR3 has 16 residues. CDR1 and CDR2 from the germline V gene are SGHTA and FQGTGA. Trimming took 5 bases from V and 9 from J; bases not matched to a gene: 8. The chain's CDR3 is CASSNGGLAGERELFF. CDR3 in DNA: TGTGCCAGCAGCAATGGGGGACTAGCGGGAGAAAGGGAGCTGTTTTTT.